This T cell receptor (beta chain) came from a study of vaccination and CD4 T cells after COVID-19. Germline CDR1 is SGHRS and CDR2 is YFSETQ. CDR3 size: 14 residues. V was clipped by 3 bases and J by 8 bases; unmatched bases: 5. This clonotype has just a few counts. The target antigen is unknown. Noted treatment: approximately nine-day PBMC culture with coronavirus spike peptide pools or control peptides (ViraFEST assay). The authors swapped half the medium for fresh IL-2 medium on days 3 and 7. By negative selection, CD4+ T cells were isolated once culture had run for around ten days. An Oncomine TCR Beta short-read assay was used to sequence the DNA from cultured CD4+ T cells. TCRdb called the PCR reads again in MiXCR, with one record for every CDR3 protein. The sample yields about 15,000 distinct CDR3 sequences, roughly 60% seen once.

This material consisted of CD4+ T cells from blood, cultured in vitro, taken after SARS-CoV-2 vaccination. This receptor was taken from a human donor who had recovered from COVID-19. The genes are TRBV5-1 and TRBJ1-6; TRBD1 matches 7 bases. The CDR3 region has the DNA TGCGCCAGCAGCTCGACAGGGCACGATTCACCCCTCCACTTT. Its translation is CASSSTGHDSPLHF.